Listed below are T cell receptor beta chains from one sample, sequenced in a study of cytomegalovirus exposure and HLA in healthy donors. TCRdb's table, derived via immunoSEQ multiplex PCR, lists solely in-frame clones and lacks some. The sample includes 100,000 to 150,000 clones, about 74% of them seen just once. Sequenced sample: PBMCs. The origin of the receptors is a woman in her fifties or sixties in good health and CMV-seropositive. Both conserved end residues are part of each CDR3. The order of the fields is CDR3 protein, CDR3 DNA, D gene, J gene, clone size, V gene. D genes are given only for firm matches. Not every row has a clone size; where given, it reads once, few, many or a size class.

CDR3: CASSPLLGQGNTEAFF
DNA: TGTGCCAGCTCACCCCTCCTCGGACAGGGGAACACTGAAGCTTTCTTT
D: TRBD1
J: TRBJ1-1
size: -
V: TRBV18

CDR3: CASREIQQNYGYTF
DNA: TGCGCCAGCAGGGAAATACAGCAGAACTATGGCTACACCTTC
D: -
J: TRBJ1-2
size: -
V: TRBV5-1

CDR3: CASRGVGGRPPQHF
DNA: TGTGCCAGCAGGGGAGTTGGAGGGCGTCCGCCCCAGCATTTT
D: -
J: TRBJ1-5
size: -
V: TRBV2

CDR3: CASDGGTSSYNSPLHF
DNA: TGTGCCAGCGACGGCGGAACGAGCTCCTATAATTCACCCCTCCACTTT
D: -
J: TRBJ1-6
size: -
V: TRBV25-1

CDR3: CASTTSGGKGEQFF
DNA: TGTGCCAGCACAACTAGCGGGGGGAAGGGTGAGCAGTTCTTC
D: TRBD2
J: TRBJ2-1
size: -
V: TRBV5-4

CDR3: CASTLAPGQGCYF
DNA: TGTGCCAGCACCCTAGCCCCCGGACAGGGCTGTTACTTC
D: TRBD1
J: TRBJ2-5
size: few
V: TRBV11-2

CDR3: CASSYLQGRETQYF
DNA: TGTGCCAGCAGTTATCTACAGGGAAGGGAGACCCAGTACTTC
D: -
J: TRBJ2-5
size: once
V: TRBV6-6

CDR3: CASSLVQGNTEAFF
DNA: TGTGCCAGCAGCTTAGTCCAGGGGAACACTGAAGCTTTCTTT
D: -
J: TRBJ1-1
size: -
V: TRBV7-8

CDR3: CASSKQGPGYEQYF
DNA: TGTGCCAGTAGTAAACAGGGGCCAGGCTACGAGCAGTACTTC
D: TRBD1
J: TRBJ2-7
size: few
V: TRBV25-1

CDR3: CPSSLDRRTNTEAFF
DNA: TGCCCCAGCAGCTTGGACAGGCGGACGAACACTGAAGCTTTCTTT
D: TRBD1
J: TRBJ1-1
size: -
V: TRBV5-1

CDR3: CASSSMGATEAFF
DNA: TGTGCCAGCAGCTCGATGGGAGCGACTGAAGCTTTCTTT
D: -
J: TRBJ1-1
size: -
V: TRBV7-2

CDR3: CASSTRGGTGELFF
DNA: TGTGCCAGCAGCACCCGAGGGGGCACCGGGGAGCTGTTTTTT
D: -
J: TRBJ2-2
size: -
V: TRBV7-2

CDR3: CASSEGDRVGDEQFF
DNA: TGTGCCAGCAGTGAGGGTGACAGGGTCGGGGATGAGCAGTTCTTC
D: TRBD1
J: TRBJ2-1
size: -
V: TRBV2

CDR3: CASSQVLRGLGGNTIYF
DNA: TGCGCCAGCAGCCAAGTGTTGCGGGGCTTAGGTGGAAACACCATATATTTT
D: -
J: TRBJ1-3
size: -
V: TRBV4-3

CDR3: CASKIQGKSNQPQHF
DNA: TGTGCCTCAAAAATACAGGGAAAAAGCAATCAGCCCCAGCATTTT
D: -
J: TRBJ1-5
size: -
V: TRBV19

CDR3: CASSSDRVGTTDTQYF
DNA: TGCGCCAGCAGCTCGGACAGGGTTGGTACCACAGATACGCAGTATTTT
D: TRBD1
J: TRBJ2-3
size: -
V: TRBV5-1

CDR3: CASSFGERPFEQYF
DNA: TGTGCCAGCAGCTTTGGTGAGCGGCCCTTTGAGCAGTACTTC
D: -
J: TRBJ2-7
size: few
V: TRBV5-6

CDR3: CASSQYQGMPYGYPF
DNA: TGTGCCAGCAGCCAATATCAGGGGATGCCTTATGGCTACCCCTTC
D: -
J: TRBJ1-2
size: -
V: TRBV4-2

CDR3: CSSSLGGVSSPLHF
DNA: TGTTCCAGCAGCTTAGGTGGAGTCTCTTCACCCCTCCACTTT
D: -
J: TRBJ1-6
size: -
V: TRBV7-9

CDR3: CASTELGALGGNTIYF
DNA: TGTGCCAGTACCGAACTGGGGGCGCTGGGTGGAAACACCATATATTTT
D: -
J: TRBJ1-3
size: -
V: TRBV19

CDR3: CASSDVGLYEQYF
DNA: TGCGCCAGCAGTGATGTGGGCCTCTACGAGCAGTACTTC
D: -
J: TRBJ2-7
size: -
V: TRBV10-2

CDR3: CASSLQGQEVYGYTF
DNA: TGTGCCAGCAGTCTGCAGGGACAGGAAGTCTATGGCTACACCTTC
D: TRBD1
J: TRBJ1-2
size: -
V: TRBV13

CDR3: CSVTRRTEAFF
DNA: TGCAGTGTTACCAGGAGGACTGAAGCTTTCTTT
D: -
J: TRBJ1-1
size: -
V: TRBV20-1

CDR3: CASSLETGGDGYTF
DNA: TGTGCCAGCAGCTTAGAAACCGGGGGGGATGGCTACACCTTC
D: -
J: TRBJ1-2
size: -
V: TRBV7-9

CDR3: CASSEALRGASNSPLHF
DNA: TGTGCCAGCAGTGAAGCGCTTCGGGGGGCAAGTAATTCACCCCTCCACTTT
D: -
J: TRBJ1-6
size: -
V: TRBV6-1

CDR3: CASSDSGELNTEAFF
DNA: TGTGCCAGTAGCGACTCAGGGGAATTGAACACTGAAGCTTTCTTT
D: -
J: TRBJ1-1
size: -
V: TRBV19

CDR3: CASSPYSRGRAFF
DNA: TGTGCCAGCAGTCCTTACTCCAGGGGGCGAGCTTTCTTT
D: TRBD1
J: TRBJ1-1
size: -
V: TRBV28

CDR3: CASSASGRSSANTGELFF
DNA: TGTGCCAGCAGTGCGAGTGGCAGGTCTTCAGCGAACACCGGGGAGCTGTTTTTT
D: -
J: TRBJ2-2
size: few
V: TRBV25-1

CDR3: CASSQASQLGAEAFF
DNA: TGTGCCAGCAGCCAAGCGAGTCAACTGGGCGCTGAAGCTTTCTTT
D: -
J: TRBJ1-1
size: -
V: TRBV4-2

CDR3: CASSWQSANEKLFF
DNA: TGTGCCAGCAGCTGGCAGTCAGCTAATGAAAAACTGTTTTTT
D: -
J: TRBJ1-4
size: -
V: TRBV2

CDR3: CATSDSLTEAFF
DNA: TGTGCCACCAGCGACAGTCTCACTGAAGCTTTCTTT
D: -
J: TRBJ1-1
size: once
V: TRBV6-1

CDR3: CASRGTGANSPLHF
DNA: TGTGCCAGCAGGGGGACAGGGGCTAATTCACCCCTCCACTTT
D: TRBD1
J: TRBJ1-6
size: few
V: TRBV5-6

CDR3: CASSYSDADTEAFF
DNA: TGTGCCAGCAGTTATTCTGACGCGGACACTGAAGCTTTCTTT
D: -
J: TRBJ1-1
size: -
V: TRBV6-1

CDR3: CSGGQIYEQYF
DNA: TGCAGCGGAGGGCAGATTTACGAGCAGTACTTC
D: -
J: TRBJ2-7
size: -
V: TRBV29-1

CDR3: CASSLVAGGSGEQYF
DNA: TGTGCCAGCAGCTTAGTAGCAGGGGGTAGCGGCGAGCAGTACTTC
D: -
J: TRBJ2-7
size: -
V: TRBV7-9

CDR3: CSGANLANTGELFF
DNA: TGCAGCGGAGCAAACCTGGCGAACACCGGGGAGCTGTTTTTT
D: -
J: TRBJ2-2
size: -
V: TRBV29-1

CDR3: CASRGGAADTQYF
DNA: TGTGCCAGCAGAGGCGGGGCCGCAGATACGCAGTATTTT
D: -
J: TRBJ2-3
size: -
V: TRBV6-5

CDR3: CASSPQGAGQETQYF
DNA: TGTGCCAGCAGTCCCCAGGGGGCGGGGCAAGAGACCCAGTACTTC
D: TRBD1
J: TRBJ2-5
size: -
V: TRBV25-1

CDR3: CASSSGTGGLGGANVLTF
DNA: TGTGCCAGCAGTTCCGGGACAGGGGGCCTGGGAGGGGCCAACGTCCTGACTTTC
D: TRBD1
J: TRBJ2-6
size: -
V: TRBV7-8

CDR3: CASSQDSLTGNTIYF
DNA: TGCGCCAGCAGCCAAGACAGTCTCACTGGAAACACCATATATTTT
D: -
J: TRBJ1-3
size: -
V: TRBV4-1

CDR3: CASSTPGLLETQYF
DNA: TGTGCCAGCAGTACCCCGGGACTACTTGAGACCCAGTACTTC
D: TRBD2
J: TRBJ2-5
size: -
V: TRBV7-6

CDR3: CASSQDLNRLYGYTF
DNA: TGCGCCAGCAGCCAAGATCTTAACAGGCTCTATGGCTACACCTTC
D: -
J: TRBJ1-2
size: -
V: TRBV4-3

CDR3: CASSYATRMIGELFF
DNA: TGTGCCAGCAGTTACGCGACTAGGATGATCGGGGAGCTGTTTTTT
D: -
J: TRBJ2-2
size: once
V: TRBV6-5

CDR3: CASSPAGFYGYTF
DNA: TGTGCCAGCAGCCCTGCGGGGTTCTATGGCTACACCTTC
D: -
J: TRBJ1-2
size: -
V: TRBV5-8

CDR3: CASTRAGANVLTF
DNA: TGTGCCAGCACCAGGGCTGGGGCCAACGTCCTGACTTTC
D: -
J: TRBJ2-6
size: -
V: TRBV25-1

CDR3: CASSASGSSYNEQFF
DNA: TGTGCCAGCAGCGCCTCGGGGAGCTCCTACAATGAGCAGTTCTTC
D: -
J: TRBJ2-1
size: -
V: TRBV9